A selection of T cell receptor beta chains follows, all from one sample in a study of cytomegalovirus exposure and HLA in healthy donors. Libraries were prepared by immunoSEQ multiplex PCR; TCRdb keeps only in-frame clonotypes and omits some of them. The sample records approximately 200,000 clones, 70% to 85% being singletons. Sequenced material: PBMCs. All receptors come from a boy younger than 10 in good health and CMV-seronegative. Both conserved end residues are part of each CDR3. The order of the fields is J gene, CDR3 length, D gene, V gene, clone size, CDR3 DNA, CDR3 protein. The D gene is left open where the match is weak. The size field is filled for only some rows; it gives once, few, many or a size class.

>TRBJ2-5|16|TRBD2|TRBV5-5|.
TGTGCCAGCAGCTTGGCTTTCGGGGGGGCCGGGGAGACCCAGTACTTC
CASSLAFGGAGETQYF
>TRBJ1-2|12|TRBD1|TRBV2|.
TGTGCCAGCAGAGGGGGCAGGTATGGCTACACCTTC
CASRGGRYGYTF
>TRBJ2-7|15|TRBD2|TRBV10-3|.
TGTGCCATCAGTGAACCGGGACTAGCTAGGAACGAGCAGTACTTC
CAISEPGLARNEQYF
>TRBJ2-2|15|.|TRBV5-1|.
TGCGCCAGCAGCGCCCTAGGAGCGGCCACCGGGGAGCTGTTTTTT
CASSALGAATGELFF
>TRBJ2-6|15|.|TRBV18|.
TGTGCCAGCTCCCAACTTGAGTCTGGGGCCAACGTCCTGACTTTC
CASSQLESGANVLTF
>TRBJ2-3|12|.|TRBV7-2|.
TGTGCCAGCAGCCTATACACAGATACGCAGTATTTT
CASSLYTDTQYF
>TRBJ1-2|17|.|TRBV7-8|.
TGTGCCAGCAGCCCCGAGGGGGGGGACTATTCTAACTATGGCTACACCTTC
CASSPEGGDYSNYGYTF
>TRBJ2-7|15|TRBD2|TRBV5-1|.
TGCGCCAGCAGCTTACCCAACGGGGGGGACAACGAGCAGTACTTC
CASSLPNGGDNEQYF
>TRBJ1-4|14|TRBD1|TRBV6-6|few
TGTGCCAGCAGTTTCCAGGGGGAGGAGGAAAAACTGTTTTTT
CASSFQGEEEKLFF
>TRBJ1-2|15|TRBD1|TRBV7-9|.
TGTGCCAGCAGCTTCCCGGAGACAGGGGTCTATGGCTACACCTTC
CASSFPETGVYGYTF
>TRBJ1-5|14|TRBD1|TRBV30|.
TGTGCCTGGAGTTTAGGACAGGGAAGCATGCCCCAGCATTTT
CAWSLGQGSMPQHF
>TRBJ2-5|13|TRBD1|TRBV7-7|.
TGTGCCAGCAGTCGGGACAGGGGCGAGACCCAGTACTTC
CASSRDRGETQYF
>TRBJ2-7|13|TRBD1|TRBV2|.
TGTGCCAGCAGGGGACAGGGGGCGGGGGAGCAGTACTTC
CASRGQGAGEQYF
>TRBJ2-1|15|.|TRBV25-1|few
TGTGCCAGCAGTCTATCGGTCGACTCCTACAATGAGCAGTTCTTC
CASSLSVDSYNEQFF
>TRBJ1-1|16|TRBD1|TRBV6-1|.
TGTGCCAGCAGTGATACAGGGGGCCATCTGAACACTGAAGCTTTCTTT
CASSDTGGHLNTEAFF
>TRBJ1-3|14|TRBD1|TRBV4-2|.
TGTGCCAGCAGCCGAGAGGGACAGTCGGACACCATATATTTT
CASSREGQSDTIYF
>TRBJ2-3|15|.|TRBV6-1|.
TGTGCCAGCAGGCCAGCGGGTGGGAGCACAGATACGCAGTATTTT
CASRPAGGSTDTQYF
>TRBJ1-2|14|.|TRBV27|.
TGTGCCAGCAGTTTATTTCCGGTTAGCGATGGCTACACCTTC
CASSLFPVSDGYTF
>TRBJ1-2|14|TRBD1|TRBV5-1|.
TGCGCCAGCAGCTTGCAGGGGGCTAACTATGGCTACACCTTC
CASSLQGANYGYTF
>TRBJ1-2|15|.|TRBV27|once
TGTGCCAGCAGTTTATCCGGCAGGGGTGAGGGTGGCTACACCTTC
CASSLSGRGEGGYTF
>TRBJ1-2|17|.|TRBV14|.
TGTGCCAGCAGCCAAGATGGTTGGGGGGAACTCAACTATGGCTACACCTTC
CASSQDGWGELNYGYTF
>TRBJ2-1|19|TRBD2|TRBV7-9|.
TGTGCCAGCAGCGAAACTAGCGGGGGGACCCCAAGCTCCTACAATGAGCAGTTCTTC
CASSETSGGTPSSYNEQFF
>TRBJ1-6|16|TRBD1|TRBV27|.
TGTGCCAGCAGTTTATTCTCGACAGGGCCGAATTCACCCCTCCACTTT
CASSLFSTGPNSPLHF
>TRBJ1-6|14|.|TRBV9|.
TGTGCCAGCAGCGTAGGTCCCGGGGATTCACCCCTCCACTTT
CASSVGPGDSPLHF
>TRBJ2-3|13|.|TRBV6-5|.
TGTGCCAGCGGCTTGGGGGCGCCGGATACGCAGTATTTT
CASGLGAPDTQYF
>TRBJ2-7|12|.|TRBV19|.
TGTGCCAGTAGCATGACTAACCTAGAGCAGTACTTC
CASSMTNLEQYF
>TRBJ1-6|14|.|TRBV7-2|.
TGTGCCAGCAGCTTGAAGGGGAATCTTTCACCCCTCCACTTT
CASSLKGNLSPLHF
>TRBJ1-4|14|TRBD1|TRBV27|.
TGTGCCAGCAGTGCGGACAGGGGGGAGGAAAAACTGTTTTTT
CASSADRGEEKLFF
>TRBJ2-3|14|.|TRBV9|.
TGTGCCAGCAGCGTAACCAGCGGGCGGGATACGCAGTATTTT
CASSVTSGRDTQYF
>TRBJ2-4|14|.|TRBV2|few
TGTGCCAGCAGGGACTCGGGTTCCAAAAACATTCAGTACTTC
CASRDSGSKNIQYF
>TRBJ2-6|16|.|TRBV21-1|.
TGTGCCAGCAGCACCTGTGGACTTTCTGGGGCCAACGTCCTGACTTTC
CASSTCGLSGANVLTF
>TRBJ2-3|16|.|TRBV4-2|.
TGTGCCAGCAGCCAAGCAGGGGGACTTCTCACAGATACGCAGTATTTT
CASSQAGGLLTDTQYF
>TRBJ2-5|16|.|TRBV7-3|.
TGTGCCAGCAGCTTGGGCCTAGTGGGGGGAAGAGAGACCCAGTACTTC
CASSLGLVGGRETQYF
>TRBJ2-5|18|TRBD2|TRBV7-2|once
TGTGCCAGCAGCTCGGGGTGGGGGCGGGGGGGCCGCGGGGAGACCCAGTACTTC
CASSSGWGRGGRGETQYF
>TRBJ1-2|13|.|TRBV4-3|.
TGCGCCAGCAGGTCACAGGTTACCTATGGCTACACCTTC
CASRSQVTYGYTF
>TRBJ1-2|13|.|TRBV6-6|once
TGTGCCAGCAGAAGATCAGGGGACTATGGCTACACCTTT
CASRRSGDYGYTF
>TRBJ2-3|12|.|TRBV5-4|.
TGTGCCAGCAGCTCAGACACAGATACGCAGTATTTT
CASSSDTDTQYF
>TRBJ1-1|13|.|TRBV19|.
TGTGCCAGTAGTCAGGGGCGGAACACTGAAGCTTTCTTT
CASSQGRNTEAFF
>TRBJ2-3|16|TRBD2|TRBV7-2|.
TGTGCCAGCAGCTCCCACGGACTAGCGGGGGTAGATACGCAGTATTTT
CASSSHGLAGVDTQYF
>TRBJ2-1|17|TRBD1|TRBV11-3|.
TGTGCCAGCAGCTCCAGCTGGGTAGGGACAGGTTGGAATGAGCAGTTCTTC
CASSSSWVGTGWNEQFF
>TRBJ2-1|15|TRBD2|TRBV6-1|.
TGTGCCAGCAGTGATCCGCGGGGGGCCTACAATGAGCAGTTCTTC
CASSDPRGAYNEQFF
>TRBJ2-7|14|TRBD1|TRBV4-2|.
TGTGCCAGCAGCCACACCGGGACAGGGGTTGAGCAGTACTTC
CASSHTGTGVEQYF
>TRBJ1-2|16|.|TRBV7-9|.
TGTGCCAGCAGCCCCGCGGGGAATCTTTGGGGCTATGGCTACACCTTC
CASSPAGNLWGYGYTF
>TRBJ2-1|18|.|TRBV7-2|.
TGTGCCAGCAGCTTGAACAGGGTCTCCTGGAACTCCTACAATGAGCAGTTCTTC
CASSLNRVSWNSYNEQFF
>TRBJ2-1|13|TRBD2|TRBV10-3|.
TGTGCCATCGGGGCGGGGGAGTACAATGAGCAGTTCTTC
CAIGAGEYNEQFF
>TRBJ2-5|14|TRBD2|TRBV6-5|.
TGTGCCAGCAGTGCCGGGACTACACGAGAGACCCAGTACTTC
CASSAGTTRETQYF
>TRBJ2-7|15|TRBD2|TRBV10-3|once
TGTGCCATCAGGTTGACTAGCGGGGGCTCCTACGAGCAGTACTTC
CAIRLTSGGSYEQYF
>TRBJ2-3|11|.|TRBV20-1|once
TGCAGTGCTAGGAGAACAGATACGCAGTATTTT
CSARRTDTQYF
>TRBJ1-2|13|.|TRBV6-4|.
TGTGCCAGCAGGTACGGGGCAGGGGATGGCTACACCTTC
CASRYGAGDGYTF
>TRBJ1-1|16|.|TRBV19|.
TGTGCCAGTAGTATGGATCCGGGGAACATGAACACTGAAGCTTTCTTT
CASSMDPGNMNTEAFF
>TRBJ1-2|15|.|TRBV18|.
TGTGCCAGCTCACCCCAAAGGGGGACAACTTATGGCTACACCTTC
CASSPQRGTTYGYTF
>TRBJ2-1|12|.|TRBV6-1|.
TGTGCCAGCAATATAGTCTACAATGAGCAGTTCTTC
CASNIVYNEQFF
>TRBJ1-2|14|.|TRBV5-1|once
TGCGCCAGCAGCCCCTCGACAGATAACTATGGCTACACCTTC
CASSPSTDNYGYTF